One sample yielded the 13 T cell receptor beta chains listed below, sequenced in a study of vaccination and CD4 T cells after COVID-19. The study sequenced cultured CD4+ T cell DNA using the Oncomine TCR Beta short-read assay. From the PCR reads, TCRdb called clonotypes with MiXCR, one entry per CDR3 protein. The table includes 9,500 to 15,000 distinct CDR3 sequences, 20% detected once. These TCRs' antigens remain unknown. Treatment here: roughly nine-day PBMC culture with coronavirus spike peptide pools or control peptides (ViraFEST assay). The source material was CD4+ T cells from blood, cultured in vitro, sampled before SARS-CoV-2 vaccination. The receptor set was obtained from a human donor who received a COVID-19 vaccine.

CDR3 nucleotide sequence: TGTGCCAGCAGTTCCACAGGGGGCGCGCATTCACCCCTCCACTTT. Translation gives CASSSTGGAHSPLHF. The J gene is TRBJ1-6, the V gene TRBV12-3 or TRBV12-4; TRBD1 agrees at 9 bases. The CDR3 consists of 15 residues. V trimming: 4 bases; J trimming: 8 bases; junction bases outside the gene matches: 6.

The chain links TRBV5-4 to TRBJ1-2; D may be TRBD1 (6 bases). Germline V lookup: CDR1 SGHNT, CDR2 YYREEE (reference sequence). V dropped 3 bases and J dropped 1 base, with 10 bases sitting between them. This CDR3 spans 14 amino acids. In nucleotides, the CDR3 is TGTGCCAGCAGCTCGGACAGATTTAACTATGGCTACACCTTC. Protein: CASSSDRFNYGYTF.

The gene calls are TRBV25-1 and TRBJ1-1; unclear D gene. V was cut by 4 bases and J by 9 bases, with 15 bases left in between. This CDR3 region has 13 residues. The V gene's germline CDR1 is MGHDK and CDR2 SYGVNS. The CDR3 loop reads CASSVGSSGKAFF. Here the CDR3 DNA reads TGTGCCAGCAGTGTGGGGTCCTCTGGGAAAGCTTTCTTT.

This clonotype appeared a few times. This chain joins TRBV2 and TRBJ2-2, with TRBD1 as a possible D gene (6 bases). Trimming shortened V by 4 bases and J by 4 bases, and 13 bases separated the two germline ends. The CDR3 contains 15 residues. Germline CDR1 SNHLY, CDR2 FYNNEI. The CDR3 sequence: CASSAQGPGTGELFF. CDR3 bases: TGTGCCAGCAGTGCTCAGGGGCCGGGCACCGGGGAGCTGTTTTTT.

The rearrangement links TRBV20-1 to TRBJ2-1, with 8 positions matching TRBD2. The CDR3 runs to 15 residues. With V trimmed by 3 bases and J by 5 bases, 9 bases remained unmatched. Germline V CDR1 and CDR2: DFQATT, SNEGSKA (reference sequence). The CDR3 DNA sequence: TGCAGTGCTAGCAGAACGGGACTAGGTGACAATGAGCAGTTCTTC. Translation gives CSASRTGLGDNEQFF.

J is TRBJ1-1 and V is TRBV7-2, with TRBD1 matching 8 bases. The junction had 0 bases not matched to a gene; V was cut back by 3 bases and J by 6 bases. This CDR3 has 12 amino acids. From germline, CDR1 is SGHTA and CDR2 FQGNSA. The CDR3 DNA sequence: TGTGCCAGCAGCTTGGACAGGGCTGAAGCTTTCTTT. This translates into CASSLDRAEAFF.

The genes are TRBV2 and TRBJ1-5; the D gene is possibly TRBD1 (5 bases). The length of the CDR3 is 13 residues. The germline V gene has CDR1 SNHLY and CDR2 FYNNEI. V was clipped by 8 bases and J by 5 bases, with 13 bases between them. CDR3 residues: CASQGTVHQPQHF. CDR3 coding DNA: TGTGCCAGCCAGGGAACAGTGCATCAGCCCCAGCATTTT.

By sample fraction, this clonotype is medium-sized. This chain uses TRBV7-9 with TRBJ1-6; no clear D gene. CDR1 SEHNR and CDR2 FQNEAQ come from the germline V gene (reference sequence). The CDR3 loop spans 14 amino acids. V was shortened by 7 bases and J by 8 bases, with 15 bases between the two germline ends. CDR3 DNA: TGTGCCAGCAACCGGGAGGGAATGGATTCACCCCTCCACTTT. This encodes CASNREGMDSPLHF.

CDR3 amino acids: CASSYLKVGGDEQYF. The CDR3, as DNA: TGTGCCAGCAGTTACCTTAAAGTGGGAGGCGACGAGCAGTACTTC. The chain has TRBV6-2 or TRBV6-3 and TRBJ2-7; a weak D match, TRBD2 (6 bases). Germline CDR1 and CDR2: MNHEY and SVGEGT. The CDR3 extends over 15 amino acids. V was shortened by 2 bases and J by 5 bases, with 16 bases between the two germline ends.

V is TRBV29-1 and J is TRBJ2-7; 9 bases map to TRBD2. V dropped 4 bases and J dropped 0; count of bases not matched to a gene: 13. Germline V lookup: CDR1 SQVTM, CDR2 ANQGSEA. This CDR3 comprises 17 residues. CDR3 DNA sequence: TGCAGCGTTGGCGAGGGGCCCGGGACTAGCTTCTCCTACGAGCAGTACTTC. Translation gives CSVGEGPGTSFSYEQYF.

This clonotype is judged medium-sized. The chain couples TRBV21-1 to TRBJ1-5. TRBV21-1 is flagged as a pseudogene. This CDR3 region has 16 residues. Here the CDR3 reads CASSKGLAASNQPQHF. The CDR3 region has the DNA TGTGCCAGCAGCAAAGGACTGGCAGCGAGCAATCAGCCCCAGCATTTT.

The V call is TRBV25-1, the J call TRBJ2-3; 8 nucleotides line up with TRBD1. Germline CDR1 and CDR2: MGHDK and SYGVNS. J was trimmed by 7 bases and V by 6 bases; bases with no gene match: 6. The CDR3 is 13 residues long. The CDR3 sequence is CASRGTGLHTQYF. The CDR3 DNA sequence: TGTGCCAGCAGGGGGACAGGCTTACATACGCAGTATTTT.

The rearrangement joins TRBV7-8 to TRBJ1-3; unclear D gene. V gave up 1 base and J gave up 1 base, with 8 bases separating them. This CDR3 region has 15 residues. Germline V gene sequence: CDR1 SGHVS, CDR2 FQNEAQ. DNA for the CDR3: TGTGCCAGCAGCTTAGGAGGGTGGTCTGGAAACACCATATATTTT. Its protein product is CASSLGGWSGNTIYF.